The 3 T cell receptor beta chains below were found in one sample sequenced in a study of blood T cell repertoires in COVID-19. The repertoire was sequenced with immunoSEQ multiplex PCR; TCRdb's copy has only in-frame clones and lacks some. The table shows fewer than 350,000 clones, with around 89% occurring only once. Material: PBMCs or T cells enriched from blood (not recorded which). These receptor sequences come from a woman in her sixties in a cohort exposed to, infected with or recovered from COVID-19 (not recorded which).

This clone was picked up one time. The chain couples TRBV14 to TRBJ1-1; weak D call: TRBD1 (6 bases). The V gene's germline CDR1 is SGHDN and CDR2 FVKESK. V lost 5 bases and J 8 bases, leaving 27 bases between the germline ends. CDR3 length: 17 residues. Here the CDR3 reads CASSYTLAGANPTEAFF. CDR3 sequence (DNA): TGTGCCAGCAGCTATACCCTGGCAGGGGCCAACCCGACGGAAGCTTTCTTT.

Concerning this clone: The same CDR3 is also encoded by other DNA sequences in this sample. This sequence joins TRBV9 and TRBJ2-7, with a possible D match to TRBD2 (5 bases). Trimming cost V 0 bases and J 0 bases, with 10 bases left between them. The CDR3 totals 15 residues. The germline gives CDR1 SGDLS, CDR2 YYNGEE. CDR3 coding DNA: TGTGCCAGCAGCGTAGACTCGGGGAGCTCCTACGAGCAGTACTTC. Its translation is CASSVDSGSSYEQYF.

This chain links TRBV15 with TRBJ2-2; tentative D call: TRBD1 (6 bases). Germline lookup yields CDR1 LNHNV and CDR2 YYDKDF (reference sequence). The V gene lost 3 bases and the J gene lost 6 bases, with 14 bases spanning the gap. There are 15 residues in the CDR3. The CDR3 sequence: CATSRPTQGSGELFF. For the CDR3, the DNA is TGTGCCACCAGCAGGCCTACACAGGGATCCGGGGAGCTGTTTTTT.